One and the same sample provided the 6 T cell receptor beta chains below, sequenced in a study of early T cells in non-severe SARS-CoV-2 infection. One entry per CDR3 protein results from TCRdb running MiXCR on the 5' RACE reads. The table lists roughly 80,000 distinct CDR3 sequences, 10% to 12% of them singletons. The source was whole blood, collected at baseline. The receptor set was obtained from an adult who was a healthcare worker with PCR-confirmed SARS-CoV-2 infection or an uninfected control (not recorded which).

This sequence joins TRBV6-6 and TRBJ2-5, with D unresolved. The length of the CDR3 is 15 residues. With 5 bases removed from V and 2 bases from J, the gap between germline ends came to 15 bases. Germline CDR1 and CDR2: MNHNY and SVGAGI (reference sequence). The CDR3 spells CASSGPNLSQETQYF. The CDR3 nucleotides read TGTGCCAGCAGTGGGCCGAACCTTTCACAAGAGACCCAGTACTTC.

The CDR3 nucleotides are TGTGCCAGCAGTTTAGGGGGCAGGGGGTCCCGAGAGAATTCACCCCTCCACTTT. It translates to CASSLGGRGSRENSPLHF. The chain uses TRBV27 and TRBJ1-6, with 7 positions matching TRBD1. V dropped 2 bases and J dropped 7; count of bases not matched to a gene: 14. This CDR3 comprises 18 residues. Germline CDR1 reads MNHEY; CDR2 reads SMNVEV (reference sequence).

Regarding this clonotype: At one of its ends the junction is not consistent with the germline gene, which may arise from a read error. The rearrangement uses TRBV29-1 and TRBJ2-3; weak D call: TRBD2 (6 bases). CDR3 length equals 10 residues. Germline V gene lookup returns CDR1 SQVTM and CDR2 ANQGSEA. CDR3 coding DNA: TGCAGCGTTGGGGGACTCCTCTTACATTTT. It yields the protein CSVGGLLLHF.

This clonotype was picked up a small number of times. This rearrangement joins TRBV3-1 to TRBJ2-6; 7 nucleotides match TRBD1. In germline, CDR1 is LGHDT, CDR2 YNNKEL (reference sequence). The V segment lost 0 bases and the J segment 0 bases; nucleotides outside the gene matches: 8. The CDR3 covers 19 residues. The CDR3 spells CASSQEVWDRYSGANVLTF. CDR3 nucleotides: TGTGCCAGCAGCCAAGAAGTTTGGGACAGATACTCTGGGGCCAACGTCCTGACTTTC.

In its sample, this clonotype was seen a few times. The V gene is TRBV10-3, the J gene TRBJ2-3, with D unclear. The CDR3 covers 14 residues. The germline CDR1 and CDR2 sequences are ENHRY and SYGVKD. Trimming stripped 3 bases from V and 0 bases from J, with 7 bases between. CDR3 DNA: TGTGCCATCAGTGACACCCTGAGCACAGATACGCAGTATTTT. This translates into CAISDTLSTDTQYF.

The J gene is TRBJ2-7, the V gene TRBV4-1; TRBD1 is a possible D gene (6 bases). Deletions cut 4 bases from V and 5 bases from J, with 18 bases between. CDR3 length equals 15 residues. The germline V gene encodes CDR1 MGHRA and CDR2 YSYEKL. The DNA of the CDR3 is TGCGCCAGCAGCCCGCAAAACAGGGTATGGGACGAGCAGTACTTC. This codes for CASSPQNRVWDEQYF.